This T cell receptor beta chain was captured in a study of blood T cell repertoires in COVID-19 (dated by TCRdb to the early 2020s). Concerning the study at large: The collaborator samples originated in the United States, Italy and Spain and spanned the acute and convalescent phases of COVID-19. The material from the prospective study consisted of cDNA or gDNA derived from T cells, B-cell-depleted T cells, or PBMCs. Sample metadata almost always included a de-identified subject ID, COVID-19 status, age in years and sex. Where available, HLA class I and class II types were taken from metadata supplied by the sample provider and were not determined by assay-based typing. A freely available public database, intended as a resource for researchers studying the immune response to SARS-CoV-2, is where the repertoires were released. The samples were drawn from the first 160 participants of the ongoing ImmuneRACE study and from some 1,300 subjects provided by 6 global collaborators. The dataset comprised deeply sampled blood TCRbeta repertoires from subjects exposed to, actively infected with, or recovered from COVID-19. General findings and caveats noted by the study authors: Clinical and demographic metadata were provided uncurated, with the amount varying by source and participant.

One collaborating source in Seattle enrolled patients while the patients were actively infected and followed the patients over time throughout the course of disease. Whole blood was collected in K2EDTA tubes by collaborating institutions according to the institutions' own protocols. For TCRbeta analysis, collaborator samples were shipped as frozen whole blood, as isolated PBMCs, or as DNA extracted from either sample type. TCRbeta CDR3 regions were amplified from genomic DNA using the immunoSEQ Assay, a bias-controlled multiplex PCR. In the paper's pipeline: The number of nucleated cells in each sample was estimated from the amplification of reference gene primers within the assay. To quantify the absolute abundance of each unique TCRbeta CDR3 rearrangement, sequence reads were collapsed and filtered. Productive Simpson clonality was computed per sample as the square root of Simpson's diversity index over productive rearrangements. Here the immuneACCESS table is served through TCRdb, limited to in-frame sequences with V and J called. Missing clones are a known gap in these copies; in checked studies unresolved V genes cover under half, and the rest lacks a known reason. D and trimming were read from the DNA, whereas the V and J calls and clone size are those reported in that table. This sample gives roughly 100,000 clones in total; roughly 76% of them show up just once. The top ten clonotypes cover 4.5% to 5.5% of the sample.

This clone has only one observation. The antigen it binds to is not known. The input lacks base qualities; no much larger clone sits a single base away. Sequences were obtained from peripheral blood. The TCR sequence derives from an elderly man with COVID-19, enrolled during active disease.

The base sequence is TGTGCCAGCAGCCCCGGACAGGGGGCTCATGGCTACACCTTC. The encoded protein is CASSPGQGAHGYTF. This chain is built from TRBV4-2 and TRBJ1-2, and 11 junctional nucleotides match TRBD1. Sequences LGHNA (CDR1) and YNFKEQ (CDR2) are obtained from the germline V gene. The germline V end is reduced by 4 bases and the J end by 6 bases; junction bases left unmatched: 4. The CDR3 covers 14 residues, taking in both the cysteine and the phenylalanine. This entry keeps only the CDR3 DNA: 42 bases, framed from base 1.